This T cell receptor beta chain was profiled in a study of OX40 agonist ivuxolimab in advanced cancers. With regard to the full study: Ivuxolimab was a fully human IgG2 agonistic monoclonal antibody targeting the costimulatory receptor OX40 (CD134). Partial responses occurred in three dose-escalation patients: two with cutaneous melanoma and one with hepatocellular carcinoma. Intravenous ivuxolimab was administered to patients every 2 weeks at six dose levels: 0.01, 0.1, 0.3, 1.5, 3 and 10 mg/kg. The point of sequencing TCRbeta in the periphery was to test whether ivuxolimab changed TCR sequence diversity and drove clonal T-cell expansion. In the dose-escalation cohort, 65% to 90% of patients were male, and the mean age was roughly 60 years, with a range of about 23 to 90. Of the approximately 53 patients in dose escalation, about 20 had hepatocellular carcinoma, roughly 15 had melanoma, 9 had renal cell carcinoma and 9 had head and neck cancer. The monotherapy dose-escalation portion (N ≈ 52 patients) of the phase I ivuxolimab trial is reported in the paper. Prior anti-PD-1, anti-PD-L1 or anti-CTLA-4 therapy was permitted, and checkpoint inhibitors had been received by about 44% of dose-escalation patients. On the study overall, not on this receptor specifically: In the 0.1-3.0 mg/kg groups, partial responders were among the patients with the lowest normalized peripheral clonal expansion, particularly in CD8+ T cells. Low levels of normalized T-cell clonal expansion were also seen in some nonresponding patients. Antigen specificity was not determined for the clonally expanded peripheral T cells. After ivuxolimab, more expanded clones were found on average in CD8+ T cells than in CD4+ T cells. At doses of 0.1 to 3.0 mg/kg, clonal expansion of both CD4+ and CD8+ T cells in blood was seen between baseline and week 6.

The trial excluded patients who had a history of autoimmune disease or were on systemic immunosuppression. Peripheral blood for TCR sequencing was collected from all dose cohorts at baseline, on cycle 4 day 1, and on cycle 7 day 1. The samples were taken from a phase I, first-in-human, multicenter, open-label dose-escalation trial of ivuxolimab. Adults with locally advanced or metastatic melanoma, renal cell, hepatocellular, or head and neck squamous cell carcinoma were enrolled in the trial. Before TCR sequencing, CD4+ and CD8+ T cells were separately sorted from peripheral blood. As to this clone: Which antigen it targets is not known. Per-base qualities were not stored, and no clone one base away is much larger.

Genomic DNA was isolated from the sorted cells so that the TCRbeta CDR3 region could be sequenced. TCRbeta CDR3 regions were sequenced using the immunoSEQ Assay. Imported from immuneACCESS, the table was reduced by TCRdb to in-frame sequences with V and J called. These copies leave out some clones; in studies compared against another copy, an unresolved V gene accounts for under half, and the cause of the remainder is not known. The table for this sample lists about 84,000 clones; roughly 90% of them were counted only once. Around 0.19% of the sample is in the top ten clones. The clonotype originates from an adult with an advanced solid tumor such as melanoma, head and neck, liver or kidney cancer. This specimen consisted of CD4+ or CD8+ T cells sorted from blood, obtained in a trial of the OX40 agonist ivuxolimab.

The DNA is TGTGCCAGGCCCTCGCGCGGATTAGTAAGTGGCTACACCTTC. Translated, it gives CARPSRGLVSGYTF. Recombination joined TRBV2 with TRBJ1-2; a confident D gene designation cannot be given. V was cut back by 9 bases and J by 7 bases, leaving a gap of 21 bases between them. The germline V gene supplies CDR1 SNHLY and CDR2 FYNNEI. The CDR3 has 14 amino acids, counting the end cysteine and phenylalanine. Just the 42-base CDR3 DNA is kept, in frame starting at base 1.